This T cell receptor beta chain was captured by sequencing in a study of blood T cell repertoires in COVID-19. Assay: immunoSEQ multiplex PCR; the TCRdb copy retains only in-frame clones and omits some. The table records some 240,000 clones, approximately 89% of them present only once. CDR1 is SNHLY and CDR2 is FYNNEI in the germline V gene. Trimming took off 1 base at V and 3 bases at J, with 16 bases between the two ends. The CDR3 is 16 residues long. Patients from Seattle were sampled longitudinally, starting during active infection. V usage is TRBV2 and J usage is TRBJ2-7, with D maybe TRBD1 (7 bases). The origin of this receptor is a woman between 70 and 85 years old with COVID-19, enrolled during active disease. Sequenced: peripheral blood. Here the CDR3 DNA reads TGTGCCAGCAGTGAAGGGGGAGCAGGGGGGATCTACGAGCAGTACTTC. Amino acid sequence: CASSEGGAGGIYEQYF.